Listed below are T cell receptor beta chains from one sample, sequenced in a study of early stage breast cancer tumors. TCRdb keeps only in-frame clones here, not all; method: immunoSEQ multiplex PCR. The sample has roughly 13,000 clones; 79% are singletons. The sequencing sample was made of normal breast tissue next to the tumor. The receptors here all came from a person aged 45 to 60 with breast cancer. The CDR3 runs from the conserved cysteine through the conserved F or W. D genes are given only for firm matches. Size is omitted from some rows. Given values are once, few, many or a class for expanded clones.

TGTGCCAGCAGTCCCGTACGGCCAGCCAAAAACATTCAGTACTTC,CASSPVRPAKNIQYF,TRBJ2-4,TRBV6-5,NA,NA
TGTGCCACCAGCAGCGACCGTCTCTCTGGAAACACCATATATTTT,CATSSDRLSGNTIYF,TRBJ1-3,TRBV15,NA,NA
TGCGCCAGCAGTGAGTCGTCTTCAAGGGACAATGGAAACACCATATATTTT,CASSESSSRDNGNTIYF,TRBJ1-3,TRBV10-1,NA,once
TGTGCCAGCAGTGTCGCGACTAGCGGGAGCGGATTTTCCTACAATGAGCAGTTCTTC,CASSVATSGSGFSYNEQFF,TRBJ2-1,TRBV2,TRBD2,NA
TGTGCCAGCAGTATCAATGAAAAACTGTTTTTT,CASSINEKLFF,TRBJ1-4,TRBV28,NA,NA
TGTGCCACCAGCAGAGATAGCGGAGGTGGGGAAAAACTGTTTTTT,CATSRDSGGGEKLFF,TRBJ1-4,TRBV15,NA,NA
TGTGCCAGCAGACCCGGGACTTGGGATGAGCAGTTCTTC,CASRPGTWDEQFF,TRBJ2-1,TRBV5-8,NA,NA
TGTGCTAGCAGCACGTCCAACACCGGGGAGCTGTTTTTT,CASSTSNTGELFF,TRBJ2-2,TRBV7-7,NA,NA
TGTGCCAGTAGCCTTTCGCCAGGGGTTAGGACAGATACGCAGTATTTT,CASSLSPGVRTDTQYF,TRBJ2-3,TRBV19,NA,NA
TGTGCCAGCTCTCCATCGGCGACTAATCAGCCCCAGCATTTT,CASSPSATNQPQHF,TRBJ1-5,TRBV18,NA,NA
TGTGCCAGCAGTTTGATAGGTCCTTACGAGCAGTACTTC,CASSLIGPYEQYF,TRBJ2-7,TRBV27,NA,NA
TGTGCCATCAGTGCCCTAGCGGGGGGCTACGAGCAGTACTTC,CAISALAGGYEQYF,TRBJ2-7,TRBV10-3,TRBD2,NA
TGTGCCAGTAGCCTACTAGCGGGTGTGCAGTACTTC,CASSLLAGVQYF,TRBJ2-5,TRBV19,TRBD2,NA
TGTGCCAGTACCAAGTCCCGGGACCGGGAGACCCAGTACTTC,CASTKSRDRETQYF,TRBJ2-5,TRBV19,NA,NA
TGCGCCAGCAGCTTGGCAGGCGGGGGCTCGAACACCGGGGAGCTGTTTTTT,CASSLAGGGSNTGELFF,TRBJ2-2,TRBV5-1,NA,NA
TGTGCCAGTAGTATGGGAGCCACCAGCAATCAGCCCCAGCATTTT,CASSMGATSNQPQHF,TRBJ1-5,TRBV19,NA,once
TGTGCCAGTAGTACGCATTCGAAATCACAAAGTCGGGCCAACGTCCTGACTTTC,CASSTHSKSQSRANVLTF,TRBJ2-6,TRBV19,NA,NA
TGTGCCAGCAGTTTATCGGGGCAGACGAGCACAGATACGCAGTATTTT,CASSLSGQTSTDTQYF,TRBJ2-3,TRBV27,NA,NA
TGTGCCAGCAGCTCGGGGGGTAGCTTCTCCGAGCAGTACTTC,CASSSGGSFSEQYF,TRBJ2-7,TRBV7-9,TRBD2,NA
TGTGCCAGCAGTTTATCTCAGGGGTCTAATGAAAAACTGTTTTTT,CASSLSQGSNEKLFF,TRBJ1-4,TRBV28,NA,NA
TGTGCCAGCAGCCCTCGGGCAGGGATCGCAACTAATGAAAAACTGTTTTTT,CASSPRAGIATNEKLFF,TRBJ1-4,TRBV27,NA,NA
TGTGCCAGCAGTTCAACAGGGTTGGCGAATACGCAGTATTTT,CASSSTGLANTQYF,TRBJ2-3,TRBV7-3,NA,NA
TGTGCCAGCAGGCAGGGAGGAAACACTGAAGCTTTCTTT,CASRQGGNTEAFF,TRBJ1-1,TRBV18,NA,NA
TGTGCCAGCAGTGAATTGGAGTATGGCTACACCTTC,CASSELEYGYTF,TRBJ1-2,TRBV2,NA,NA
TGTGCCAGCAGTTTAGGGCAGGGGGCCAATGAGCAGTTCTTC,CASSLGQGANEQFF,TRBJ2-1,TRBV27,TRBD1,NA
TGTGCCAGCAGCTTAATCAGGGCTGCAACTGGGGCCAACGTCCTGACTTTC,CASSLIRAATGANVLTF,TRBJ2-6,TRBV7-2,NA,NA